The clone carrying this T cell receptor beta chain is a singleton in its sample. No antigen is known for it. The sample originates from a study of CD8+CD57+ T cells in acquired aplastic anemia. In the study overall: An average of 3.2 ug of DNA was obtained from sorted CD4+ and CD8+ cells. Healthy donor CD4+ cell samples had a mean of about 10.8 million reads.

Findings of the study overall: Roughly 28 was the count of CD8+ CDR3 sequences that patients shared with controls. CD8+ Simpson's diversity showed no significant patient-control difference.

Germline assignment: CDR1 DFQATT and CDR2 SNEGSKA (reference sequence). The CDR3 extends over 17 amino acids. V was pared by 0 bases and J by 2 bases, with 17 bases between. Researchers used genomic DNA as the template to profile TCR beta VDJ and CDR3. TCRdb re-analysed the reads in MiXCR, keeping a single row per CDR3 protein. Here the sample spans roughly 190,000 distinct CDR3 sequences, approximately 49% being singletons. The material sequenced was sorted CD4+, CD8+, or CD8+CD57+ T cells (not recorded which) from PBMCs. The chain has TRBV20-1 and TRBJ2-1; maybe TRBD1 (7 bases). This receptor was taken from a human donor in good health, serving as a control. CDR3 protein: CSARDPRGALTYNEQFF. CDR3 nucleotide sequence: TGCAGTGCTAGAGATCCCAGGGGGGCCCTTACCTACAATGAGCAGTTCTTC.